The 22 T cell receptor beta chains below were found in one sample sequenced in a study of T cells in women clearing cervical HPV infection. The protocol was immunoSEQ multiplex PCR, while the TCRdb copy is restricted to in-frame clones and leaves out a portion. This listing includes more than 30,000 clones. Source material: blood buffy coat. These receptors all stem from a woman between 18 and 75 years old with a cervical HPV16 infection that either progressed to CIN3+ or cleared (not recorded which).

A note on this clone: The read ends 3 residues shy of where the CDR3 ends; the end is completed using the germline J gene. This chain joins TRBV30 and TRBJ1-3, with 7 bases fitting TRBD1. The germline gives CDR1 GTSNPN, CDR2 SVGIG (reference sequence). The CDR3 has 12 amino acids. V shed 3 bases and J 5 bases; nucleotides not matched to a gene: 1. CDR3: CAWRTGRNTIYF. The CDR3 bases that were read are TGTGCCTGGAGGACAGGGAGAAACACC.

With respect to this clone: The read ends 3 residues early relative to the CDR3; the germline J gene fills the gap. The V gene is TRBV5-1, the J gene TRBJ1-1; the D is unclear. Germline CDR1 SGHRS, CDR2 YFSETQ. The CDR3 totals 13 residues. V was trimmed by 0 bases and J by 7 bases, leaving 10 bases between them. The covered CDR3 bases are TGCGCCAGCAGCTTGGGCGGCTCACTTGAA. Its translation is CASSLGGSLE. The CDR3 as a whole reads CASSLGGSLEAFF.

In regard to this clone: The sequenced fragment ends 3 residues before the CDR3 boundary, so the rest is inferred from the germline J gene. The chain recombines TRBV20-1 with TRBJ1-6, with TRBD1 matching over 8 bases. Per the germline V gene, CDR1 is DFQATT and CDR2 is SNEGSKA (reference sequence). The CDR3 covers 14 residues. Trimming cost V 2 bases and J 7 bases; bases outside gene matches: 4. The CDR3 loop reads CSARSDRDNSPLHF. The DNA read from the CDR3 is TGCAGTGCTAGATCGGACAGGGACAATTCACCC.

In the case of this clone: The missing CDR3 end, 3 residues past where the read stops, is filled in from the germline J gene. The chain combines TRBV30 with TRBJ2-3, with 7 nucleotides matching TRBD2. Germline CDR1 GTSNPN, CDR2 SVGIG (reference sequence). The CDR3 totals 14 residues. Partial CDR3 DNA: TGTGCCTGGAGTGTACGGGGGGTCCGGGAGACG. It translates to CAWSVRGVRET. The full-length CDR3 reads as CAWSVRGVRETQYF.

Of note for this clone: The CDR3 end falls 3 residues outside the read, so it is completed with the germline J gene. This chain joins TRBV2 and TRBJ1-4; D is perhaps TRBD1 (5 bases). This CDR3 is built from 16 residues. V dropped 6 bases and J dropped 3 bases, with 17 bases sitting between them. The germline CDR1 and CDR2 sequences are SNHLY and FYNNEI. Here the CDR3 reads CASSLESQGSNEKLFF. The CDR3 bases that were read are TGTGCCAGCAGCCTTGAGAGTCAGGGCTCTAATGAAAAA.

Points on this clone: The read terminates 3 residues before the CDR3 end, so the remaining end is supplied by the germline J gene. The chain links TRBV6-1 to TRBJ1-6; TRBD1 matches 8 bases. The CDR3 is 15 residues long. Germline V gene data show CDR1 as MNHNS and CDR2 as SASEGT. J was trimmed by 10 bases and V by 6 bases; bases with no gene match: 11. Partial CDR3 DNA: TGTGCCAGCAGGGAACTTTCAGGGGGCCGATCACCC. Translated, it gives CASRELSGGRSP. The CDR3 in full is CASRELSGGRSPLHF.

Remarks on this clone: The read terminates 3 residues ahead of where the CDR3 ends, so the germline J gene completes it. The V gene is TRBV18, the J gene TRBJ1-2; no reliable D call. The CDR3 loop spans 13 amino acids. CDR1 and CDR2 (germline): KGHSH, LQKENI. CDR3 protein: CASSRTRSYDYTF. The sequenced CDR3 bases are TGTGCCAGCTCACGGACTAGGTCCTACGAC.

On this clone itself: The sequence runs out 3 residues before the end of the CDR3; the remainder is reconstructed from the germline J gene. The V call is TRBV20-1, the J call TRBJ2-3; unclear D gene. Looked up from germline, CDR1 is DFQATT and CDR2 is SNEGSKA (reference sequence). V was cut by 1 base and J by 0 bases, with 14 bases left in between. The CDR3 contains 16 residues. CDR3 bases read: TGCAGTGCTAGAGGCGATCGGTTCTCTAGCACAGATACG. As protein: CSARGDRFSSTDT. The full CDR3 sequence reads CSARGDRFSSTDTQYF.

Note on this clone: The CDR3 is cut off 3 residues early in the read; its end comes from the germline J gene. Other DNA sequences of this sample code for an identical CDR3. The V and J genes are TRBV5-6 and TRBJ1-2, with D possibly TRBD1 on 5 matching bases. The CDR3 is made up of 14 amino acids. Trimming removed 1 base from V and 4 bases from J, with 11 bases in between. CDR1 is SGHDT, CDR2 YYEEEE, per germline. CDR3 amino acids: CASSLSPGVYGYTF. CDR3 DNA, as far as it was read: TGTGCCAGCAGCTTGTCTCCGGGGGTCTATGGC.

The sequenced part of the CDR3 DNA is TGTGCCAGCAGCGAGGGTAGACAGGGTTACGAG. This encodes CASSEGRQGYE. Given in full, the CDR3 is CASSEGRQGYEQYF. The chain carries TRBV11-1 and TRBJ2-7; 7 positions agree with TRBD1. From the germline J gene comes the end of the CDR3, since the read stops 3 residues before it. The CDR3 consists of 14 residues. With 5 bases clipped from V and 4 bases from J, the junction kept 8 bases outside the gene matches. The germline CDR1 and CDR2 sequences are SGHAT and FQDESV (reference sequence). The entire variable domain, with the rest obtained from reference TRBV11-1 and TRBJ2-7, is as follows: EAEVAQSPRYKITEKSQAVAFWCDPISGHATLYWYRQILGQGPELLVQFQDESVVDDSQLPKDRFSAERLKGVDSTLKIQPAELGDSAMYLCASSEGRQGYEQYFGPGTRLTVT.

To note about this clone: The read ends 3 residues before the CDR3 terminus; that terminus is restored from the germline J gene. The chain combines TRBV13 with TRBJ2-5; 7 bases fit TRBD1. CDR3 length: 18 amino acids. In germline, CDR1 is PRHDT, CDR2 FYEKMQ (reference sequence). V lost 4 bases, J lost 1 base, and 15 bases stayed unmatched. Partial CDR3 DNA: TGTGCCAGCAGCTACTCTGATTGGACAGGAGAGATCCAAGAGACC. Translation gives CASSYSDWTGEIQET. The full CDR3 is CASSYSDWTGEIQETQYF.

Comment on this clone: The missing CDR3 end, 3 residues past where the read stops, is filled in from the germline J gene. The chain recombines TRBV19 with TRBJ2-3; 9 bases match TRBD1. Germline V CDR1 and CDR2: LNHDA, SQIVND (reference sequence). The CDR3 length is 15 residues. J gave up 5 bases and V 4 bases, and 7 bases lay outside the gene matches. The sequenced CDR3 bases are TGTGCCAGTAGTAGTGGGACAGGGCTTAGAGATACG. Protein sequence: CASSSGTGLRDT. The full CDR3 protein reads CASSSGTGLRDTQYF.

Regarding this clone: The sequenced fragment ends 3 residues before the CDR3 boundary, so the rest is inferred from the germline J gene. The rearrangement uses TRBV19 and TRBJ1-4; 7 bases are a match to TRBD1. The CDR3 runs 14 residues. Germline CDR1 reads LNHDA; CDR2 reads SQIVND (reference sequence). The trim removed 3 bases at V and 5 bases at J, leaving 3 bases unmatched. The DNA read from the CDR3 is TGTGCCAGTAGTATCGGGACAGTAAATGAAAAA. It encodes CASSIGTVNEK. The full CDR3 reads CASSIGTVNEKLFF. The variable domain in full, with the rest retrieved from reference TRBV19 and TRBJ1-4, is DGGITQSPKYLFRKEGQNVTLSCEQNLNHDAMYWYRQDPGQGLRLIYYSQIVNDFQKGDIAEGYSVSREKKESFPLTVTSAQKNPTAFYLCASSIGTVNEKLFFGSGTQLSVL.

On this clone: The read terminates 3 residues before the CDR3 end, so the remaining end is supplied by the germline J gene. The V and J genes are TRBV7-9 and TRBJ2-1; D is unresolved. Germline values: CDR1 SEHNR, CDR2 FQNEAQ (reference sequence). This CDR3 has 13 residues. Trimming pared 1 base from V and 2 bases from J, leaving 3 bases between. CDR3 in amino acids: CASSLDTYNEQFF. CDR3 bases read: TGTGCCAGCAGCTTAGACACCTACAATGAG.

The covered CDR3 bases are TGTGCCAGCAGCTTGGGACAGGGTAATGAAAAG. This translates into CASSLGQGNEK. The entire CDR3 sequence reads CASSLGQGNEKLFF. The chain uses TRBV7-9 and TRBJ2-2, with TRBD1 identical over 9 bases. Read data end 3 residues before the CDR3 end; the end is taken from the germline J gene. Germline V gene data show CDR1 as SEHNR and CDR2 as FQNEAQ (reference sequence). The CDR3 is made up of 14 amino acids.

About this clone itself: The read comes to an end 3 residues before the CDR3 does, leaving the germline J gene to fill in the end. The chain joins TRBV2 to TRBJ1-1; D unresolved. This CDR3 contains 13 residues. In germline, CDR1 is SNHLY, CDR2 FYNNEI. Trimming removed 3 bases from V and 2 bases from J, with 7 bases in between. CDR3 bases read: TGTGCCAGCAGTGACAGGCCCAACACTGAA. Amino acid sequence: CASSDRPNTE. The full CDR3 is CASSDRPNTEAFF.

On this clone: The read stops 3 residues short of the end of the CDR3; the missing end is completed from the germline J gene. The V and J genes are TRBV20-1 and TRBJ2-3; 8 nucleotides line up with TRBD2. Unmatched junction bases numbered 3, after V lost 0 bases and J lost 4 bases. The germline CDR1 and CDR2 sequences are DFQATT and SNEGSKA (reference sequence). The CDR3 loop spans 14 amino acids. The sequenced CDR3 bases are TGCAGTGCTAGAGAGCTAGCGGGCCCAGATACG. The encoded protein is CSARELAGPDT. The CDR3 as a whole reads CSARELAGPDTQYF.

Concerning this clone itself: The read gets to within 3 residues of the CDR3 end, and the germline J gene fills in the rest. This sequence joins TRBV29-1 and TRBJ2-7; TRBD2 matches at 7 bases. V shed 4 bases and J 0 bases; nucleotides not matched to a gene: 12. The CDR3 consists of 16 residues. Germline V CDR1 and CDR2: SQVTM, ANQGSEA. The CDR3 DNA, read in part, is TGCAGCGTTGCCCCATTTGCGGGGGTTTTCTCCTACGAG. As protein: CSVAPFAGVFSYE. The CDR3 in its entirety is CSVAPFAGVFSYEQYF.

Remarks on this clone: The read ends 3 residues shy of where the CDR3 ends; the end is completed using the germline J gene. The gene calls are TRBV7-2 and TRBJ2-2; TRBD1 matches at 7 bases. J gave up 5 bases and V 5 bases, and 8 bases lay outside the gene matches. The CDR3 runs 15 residues. Germline V gene data show CDR1 as SGHTA and CDR2 as FQGNSA. The CDR3 bases that were read are TGTGCCAGCAGCGCACGACAGGGAAGTACCGGGGAG. Its translation: CASSARQGSTGE. The full CDR3 is CASSARQGSTGELFF.

As to this clone: The read halts 3 residues ahead of the CDR3 end, with the missing end drawn from the germline J gene. J is TRBJ1-2 and V is TRBV5-6; no clear D gene. Germline CDR1 and CDR2: SGHDT and YYEEEE. This CDR3 contains 15 residues. The CDR3 loop is CASSLALARYNDYTF. Incomplete CDR3 DNA: TGTGCCAGCAGCTTGGCCCTAGCGAGATACAATGAC.

As concerns this clone: The CDR3 goes on 3 residues after the read ends, and that part is filled in from the germline J gene. The rearrangement links TRBV7-3 to TRBJ2-3, with 7 bases aligning to TRBD2. This CDR3 comprises 17 residues. Looked up from germline, CDR1 is SGHTA and CDR2 is FQGTGA. J gave up 2 bases and V 4 bases, and 12 bases lay outside the gene matches. The CDR3 protein is CASSSPAGGSNTDTQYF. The part of the CDR3 DNA that was read is TGTGCCAGCAGCTCCCCAGCCGGCGGGAGTAACACAGATACG.

Comments on this clone: The CDR3 goes on 3 residues after the read ends, and that part is filled in from the germline J gene. This sequence joins TRBV7-2 and TRBJ2-1, with 8 bases matching TRBD1. This CDR3 region has 15 residues. After removal of 5 bases from V and 5 bases from J, the junction contained 8 bases not matched to a gene. The germline V gene encodes CDR1 SGHTA and CDR2 FQGNSA. CDR3 DNA, as far as it was read: TGTGCCAGCAGCCGTCCCGGGACAGGTAACAATGAG. Translating it yields CASSRPGTGNNE. The whole CDR3 sequence reads CASSRPGTGNNEQFF.